Presented here are 21 T cell receptor beta chains from one specimen sequenced in a study of cytomegalovirus exposure and HLA in healthy donors. Researchers ran the PCR with 60 Vbeta and 13 Jbeta primers. The assay was immunoSEQ multiplex PCR, and TCRdb's table has in-frame clones only and misses some. The table has around 150,000 clones, roughly 77% seen once; the top ten hold roughly 3.6%. What was sequenced was PBMCs. The receptors stem from a human donor in good health.

V and J are TRBV6-5 and TRBJ1-2; possibly TRBD1 for D (6 bases). The CDR3 loop spans 13 amino acids. The V and J ends lost 10 bases and 1 base respectively, with 13 bases between them. CDR1 and CDR2 (germline): MNHEY, SVGAGI. The chain's CDR3 is CATYRAINYGYTF. In nucleotides, the CDR3 is TGTGCCACCTACAGGGCCATTAACTATGGCTACACCTTC.

The chain links TRBV29-1 to TRBJ2-7; tentatively, D is TRBD1 (5 bases). The CDR3 extends over 13 amino acids. Germline V gene sequence: CDR1 SQVTM, CDR2 ANQGSEA. V lost 3 bases and J lost 1, with 10 bases in between. The CDR3 here is CSVEGGQSYEQYF. CDR3 bases: TGCAGCGTTGAGGGCGGACAATCCTACGAGCAGTACTTC.

V and J are TRBV5-6 and TRBJ2-3; 11 bases match TRBD1. Germline CDR1 and CDR2: SGHDT and YYEEEE. V was clipped by 2 bases and J by 4 bases; unmatched bases: 6. CDR3 length equals 16 residues. The CDR3 sequence: CASSLYGTGGADTQYF. In nucleotides, the CDR3 is TGTGCCAGCAGCTTATACGGGACAGGGGGAGCAGATACGCAGTATTTT.

The gene calls are TRBV28 and TRBJ2-7; perhaps TRBD2 as D (6 bases). CDR3 length: 23 amino acids. From germline, CDR1 is MDHEN and CDR2 SYDVKM. V gave up 6 bases and J gave up 4 bases, with 43 bases separating them. The CDR3 is CASSERVGGFSASLVKIWYEQYF. Here the CDR3 DNA reads TGTGCCAGCAGCGAACGGGTGGGGGGTTTCTCCGCCTCTCTTGTCAAAATCTGGTACGAGCAGTACTTC. The full variable domain, its missing parts supplied by reference TRBV28 and TRBJ2-7, is DVKVTQSSRYLVKRTGEKVFLECVQDMDHENMFWYRQDPGLGLRLIYFSYDVKMKEKGDIPEGYSVSREKKERFSLILESASTNQTSMYLCASSERVGGFSASLVKIWYEQYFGPGTRLTVT.

CDR3 DNA sequence: TGTGCCAGCAGCTTGGGGCCTAGCGTGGATGAGCAGTTCTTC. Encoded protein: CASSLGPSVDEQFF. The chain joins TRBV5-4 to TRBJ2-1; D may be TRBD2 (6 bases). CDR1 is SGHNT, CDR2 YYREEE, per germline (reference sequence). Trimming removed 0 bases at V and 8 bases at J, with 12 bases between. The CDR3 covers 14 residues.

The chain is built from TRBV10-3 and TRBJ2-7; weak D call: TRBD1 (5 bases). The CDR3 sequence is 13 residues long. Germline-derived CDR1 and CDR2 are ENHRY and SYGVKD. V was shortened by 8 bases and J by 3 bases, with 14 bases between the two germline ends. CDR3 in DNA: TGTGCCATCTCGCAGGGAAGGTTCTACGAGCAGTACTTC. Translating gives CAISQGRFYEQYF.

To note about this clone: Compared with germline, one end of the junction differs, possibly owing to a read error. The V gene is TRBV7-9, the J gene TRBJ1-1; no definite D call. Germline V CDR1 and CDR2: SEHNR, FQNEAQ (reference sequence). The CDR3 loop spans 12 amino acids. In nucleotides, the CDR3 is TGTTCCAGCAGCTTTGTAAACACTGAAGCTTTCTTT. Its protein product is CSSSFVNTEAFF.

V usage is TRBV2 and J usage is TRBJ1-2; D possibly corresponds to TRBD1 (5 bases). Trimming removed 2 bases from V and 2 bases from J, with 12 bases in between. Germline V lookup: CDR1 SNHLY, CDR2 FYNNEI. CDR3 size: 15 residues. The CDR3 bases are TGTGCCAGCAGTGAACTTAGACGGGGGAACTATGGCTACACCTTC. Its protein product is CASSELRRGNYGYTF.

The CDR3, as DNA: TGTGCCAGCAGACCCTGGACAGGGGCGGACACCGGGGAGCTGTTTTTT. Translating gives CASRPWTGADTGELFF. This rearrangement joins TRBV28 to TRBJ2-2; 9 bases align to TRBD1. The germline gives CDR1 MDHEN, CDR2 SYDVKM. With V trimmed by 6 bases and J by 3 bases, 8 bases remained unmatched. The CDR3 totals 16 residues.

This chain joins TRBV7-9 and TRBJ2-7; TRBD2 agrees at 11 bases. Germline V lookup: CDR1 SEHNR, CDR2 FQNEAQ (reference sequence). This CDR3 has 16 amino acids. V gave up 5 bases and J gave up 0 bases; unmatched junction bases: 6. CDR3 region: CASSPPTSGISYEQYF. For the CDR3, the DNA is TGTGCCAGCAGCCCCCCGACTAGCGGGATCTCCTACGAGCAGTACTTC.

In its sample, this clone was seen once. This chain links TRBV2 with TRBJ1-3; 9 positions agree with TRBD1. The ends lost 5 bases at V and 8 bases at J; junction bases unmatched: 7. The V gene's germline CDR1 is SNHLY and CDR2 FYNNEI. CDR3 length: 14 residues. The CDR3 nucleotides are TGTGCCAGCAGTCCGGGACAGGGTTTTGACACCATATATTTT. It yields the protein CASSPGQGFDTIYF.

CDR3 residues: CASSAGTGRTEAFF. In nucleotides, the CDR3 is TGTGCCAGCAGCGCAGGGACAGGGAGGACTGAAGCTTTCTTT. The chain recombines TRBV7-2 with TRBJ1-1, with TRBD1 matching 9 bases. The CDR3 is made up of 14 amino acids. Trimming cost V 5 bases and J 5 bases; bases outside gene matches: 6. Germline CDR1 is SGHTA and CDR2 is FQGNSA.

This chain uses TRBV2 with TRBJ1-1, with TRBD1 identical over 8 bases. The CDR3 length is 15 residues. Germline V gene sequence: CDR1 SNHLY, CDR2 FYNNEI. With V trimmed by 5 bases and J by 4 bases, 9 bases remained unmatched. The CDR3 region is CASSTPHTGGTEAFF. DNA of the CDR3: TGTGCCAGCAGTACCCCCCACACAGGGGGCACTGAAGCTTTCTTT.

V is TRBV28 and J is TRBJ2-5; D unresolved. This CDR3 contains 14 residues. Trimming took off 4 bases at V and 5 bases at J, with 14 bases between the two ends. CDR1 is MDHEN and CDR2 is SYDVKM in the germline V gene. Here the CDR3 reads CASSSPSGPETQYF. CDR3 DNA: TGTGCCAGCAGTTCCCCGTCAGGTCCGGAGACCCAGTACTTC.

This rearrangement joins TRBV7-9 to TRBJ2-7, with 7 nucleotides matching TRBD2. This CDR3 comprises 14 residues. Per the germline V gene, CDR1 is SEHNR and CDR2 is FQNEAQ (reference sequence). V gave up 5 bases and J gave up 3 bases; unmatched junction bases: 7. CDR3 DNA: TGTGCCAGCAGCCAAGTTGGCGGGGGCTACGAGCAGTACTTC. Translated, it gives CASSQVGGGYEQYF. Together with reference TRBV7-9 and TRBJ2-7, the CDR3 gives the full variable domain: DTGVSQNPRHKITKRGQNVTFRCDPISEHNRLYWYRQTLGQGPEFLTYFQNEAQLEKSRLLSDRFSAERPKGSFSTLEIQRTEQGDSAMYLCASSQVGGGYEQYFGPGTRLTVT.

The chain is built from TRBV5-6 and TRBJ2-2, with TRBD1 matching over 10 bases. This CDR3 is built from 15 residues. Germline trimming cut 3 bases from V and 5 bases from J; bases unmatched to any gene: 4. Germline lookup yields CDR1 SGHDT and CDR2 YYEEEE. CDR3 sequence (DNA): TGTGCCAGCAGCTCAGGGGGACAGGGGACCGGGGAGCTGTTTTTT. It specifies CASSSGGQGTGELFF.

The chain uses TRBV4-3 and TRBJ1-2; D is perhaps TRBD1 (5 bases). Germline CDR1 LGHNA, CDR2 YSLEER. V was pared by 5 bases and J by 5 bases, with 21 bases between. The CDR3 spans 16 residues. CDR3 nucleotides: TGCGCCAGCAGCAGAGGTGGAGCATCGGGGGTTTATGGCTACACCTTC. It encodes CASSRGGASGVYGYTF.

V is TRBV2 and J is TRBJ2-1, with TRBD1 identical over 10 bases. The CDR3 extends over 14 amino acids. V trimming: 1 base; J trimming: 7 bases; junction bases outside the gene matches: 1. Looked up from germline, CDR1 is SNHLY and CDR2 is FYNNEI. The CDR3 protein is CASSEGTGGNEQFF. The DNA for the CDR3 is TGTGCCAGCAGTGAAGGGACAGGGGGAAATGAGCAGTTCTTC.

This chain uses TRBV4-2 with TRBJ2-3, with D possibly being TRBD2 (7 bases). V was pared by 8 bases and J by 1 base, with 13 bases between. CDR3 length equals 14 residues. CDR1 is LGHNA, CDR2 YNFKEQ, per germline. DNA for the CDR3: TGTGCCAGCCGTGGGGGGGCTGGCACAGATACGCAGTATTTT. Translating it yields CASRGGAGTDTQYF.

The chain has TRBV5-4 and TRBJ1-6; the match to TRBD1 covers 9 bases. This CDR3 is 16 amino acids long. Germline trimming cut 4 bases from V and 8 bases from J; bases unmatched to any gene: 10. Germline assignment: CDR1 SGHNT and CDR2 YYREEE (reference sequence). The CDR3: CASSQAPGQGYSPLHF. In nucleotides, the CDR3 is TGTGCCAGCAGCCAGGCCCCGGGACAGGGTTATTCACCCCTCCACTTT.

V and J are TRBV5-1 and TRBJ2-1; D is unresolved. The CDR3 has 16 residues. Germline CDR1 is SGHRS and CDR2 is YFSETQ. Trimming cost V 0 bases and J 3 bases, with 13 bases left between them. In DNA form, the CDR3 reads TGCGCCAGCAGCTTGGTAGGCAGTCCTAGCTACAATGAGCAGTTCTTC. Protein sequence: CASSLVGSPSYNEQFF. Supplemented by reference TRBV5-1 and TRBJ2-1, the full variable domain reads KAGVTQTPRYLIKTRGQQVTLSCSPISGHRSVSWYQQTPGQGLQFLFEYFSETQRNKGNFPGRFSGRQFSNSRSEMNVSTLELGDSALYLCASSLVGSPSYNEQFFGPGTRLTVL.